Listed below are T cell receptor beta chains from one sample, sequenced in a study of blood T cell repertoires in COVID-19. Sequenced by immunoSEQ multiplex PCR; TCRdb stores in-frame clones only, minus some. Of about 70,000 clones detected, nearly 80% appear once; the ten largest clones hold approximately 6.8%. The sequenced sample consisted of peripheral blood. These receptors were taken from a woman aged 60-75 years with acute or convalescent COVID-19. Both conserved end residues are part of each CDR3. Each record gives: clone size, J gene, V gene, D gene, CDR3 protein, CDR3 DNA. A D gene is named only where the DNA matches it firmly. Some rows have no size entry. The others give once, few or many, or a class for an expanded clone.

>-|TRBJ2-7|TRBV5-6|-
CASSLATGGQSYEQYF
TGTGCCAGCAGCTTGGCCACGGGGGGACAATCCTACGAGCAGTACTTC
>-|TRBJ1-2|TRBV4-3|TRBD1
CASSQDNYPTGGTDGYTF
TGCGCCAGCAGCCAAGATAACTACCCGACAGGGGGCACGGATGGCTACACCTTC
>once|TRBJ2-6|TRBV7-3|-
CASSLSAGANVLTF
TGTGCCAGCAGCTTGAGCGCTGGGGCCAACGTCCTGACTTTC
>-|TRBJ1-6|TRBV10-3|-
CAISELQNNSPLHF
TGTGCCATCAGTGAACTACAAAATAATTCACCCCTCCACTTT
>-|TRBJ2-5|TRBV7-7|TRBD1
CASSLGGTGQETQYF
TGTGCTAGCAGCTTAGGGGGGACAGGTCAAGAGACCCAGTACTTC
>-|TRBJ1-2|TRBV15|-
CATSSRGSITDGYTF
TGTGCCACCAGCAGCCGTGGTTCCATCACTGATGGCTACACCTTC
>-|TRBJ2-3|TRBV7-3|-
CASSTQGGTDTQYF
TGTGCCAGCAGCACACAGGGTGGAACAGATACGCAGTATTTT
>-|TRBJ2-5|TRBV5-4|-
CASSFRGLGGETQYF
TGTGCCAGCAGCTTTAGGGGACTCGGCGGGGAGACCCAGTACTTC
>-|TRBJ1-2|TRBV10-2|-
CASTLAGSRGYTF
TGCGCCAGCACCTTGGCAGGGTCGCGAGGCTACACCTTC
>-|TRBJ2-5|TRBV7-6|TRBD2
CASGGGYGETQYF
TGTGCCAGCGGGGGGGGATATGGGGAGACCCAGTACTTC
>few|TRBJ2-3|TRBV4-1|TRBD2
CASSQDVAGGNAYTQYF
TGCGCCAGCAGCCAAGATGTCGCGGGGGGGAACGCTTATACGCAGTATTTT
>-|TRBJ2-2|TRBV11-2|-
CASSLEPPGHSTGELFF
TGTGCCAGCAGCTTAGAGCCACCGGGACACTCCACCGGGGAGCTGTTTTTT
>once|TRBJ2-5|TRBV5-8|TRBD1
CASSLGTGRETQYF
TGTGCCAGCAGCTTGGGGACAGGGCGAGAGACCCAGTACTTC
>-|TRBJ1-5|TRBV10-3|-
CAISEGQGGNQPQHF
TGTGCCATCAGTGAAGGGCAGGGCGGAAATCAGCCCCAGCATTTT
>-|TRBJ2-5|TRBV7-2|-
CASSLNRLGKGETQYF
TGTGCCAGCAGCTTAAATAGACTAGGGAAGGGAGAGACCCAGTACTTC
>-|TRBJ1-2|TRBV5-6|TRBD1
CASSWTGVEGYTF
TGTGCCAGCAGCTGGACAGGGGTGGAAGGCTACACCTTC
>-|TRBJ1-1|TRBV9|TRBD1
CASSPTGGYVKTEAFF
TGTGCCAGCAGCCCGACAGGGGGCTATGTTAAGACTGAAGCTTTCTTT
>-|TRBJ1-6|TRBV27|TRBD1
CASSFRGTGGNSPLHF
TGTGCCAGCAGTTTCAGAGGGACAGGGGGAAATTCACCCCTCCACTTT
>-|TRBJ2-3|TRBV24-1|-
CATSDPGHHRAGGTDTQYF
TGTGCCACCAGTGACCCGGGCCATCACAGGGCTGGGGGCACAGATACGCAGTATTTT
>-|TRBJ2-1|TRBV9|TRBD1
CASSNPGQGDNEQFF
TGTGCCAGCAGCAACCCGGGACAGGGGGACAATGAGCAGTTCTTC
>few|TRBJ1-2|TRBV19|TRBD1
CASTGTANYGYTF
TGTGCCAGTACCGGGACAGCGAACTATGGCTACACCTTC
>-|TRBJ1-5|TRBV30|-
CAWSSKGVGNQPQHF
TGTGCCTGGAGTTCTAAGGGGGTGGGGAATCAGCCCCAGCATTTT
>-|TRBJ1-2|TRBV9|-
CASSVEAGWDYGYTF
TGTGCCAGCAGCGTAGAGGCAGGGTGGGACTATGGCTACACCTTC
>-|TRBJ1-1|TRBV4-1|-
CASSEPPIQGTEAFF
TGCGCCAGCAGCGAACCTCCCATCCAGGGGACTGAAGCTTTCTTT
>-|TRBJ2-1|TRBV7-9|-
CASSSGLTYNEQFF
TGTGCCAGCAGCTCCGGACTGACATACAATGAGCAGTTCTTC
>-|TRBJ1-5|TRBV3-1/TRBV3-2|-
CASSQGRGSQPQHF
TGTGCCAGCAGCCAAGGTCGCGGGAGTCAGCCCCAGCATTTT
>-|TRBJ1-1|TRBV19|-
CARRSVVNYGNTEAFF
TGTGCCAGAAGGTCCGTTGTCAACTACGGGAACACTGAAGCTTTCTTT
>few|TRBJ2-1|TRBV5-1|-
CASSWGLQTINEQFF
TGCGCCAGCAGCTGGGGACTGCAGACGATCAATGAGCAGTTCTTC
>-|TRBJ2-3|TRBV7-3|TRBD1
CASSLTAGGIGDTQYF
TGTGCCAGCAGCTTAACGGCAGGGGGCATAGGAGATACGCAGTATTTT
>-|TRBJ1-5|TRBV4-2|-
CASSQDPLQGREHF
TGTGCCAGCAGCCAAGATCCCCTGCAGGGCCGAGAGCATTTT
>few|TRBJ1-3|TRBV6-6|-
CASRNTNSGNTIYF
TGTGCCAGCAGAAACACAAACTCTGGAAACACCATATATTTT
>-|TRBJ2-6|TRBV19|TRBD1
CASSRGQSSGANVLTF
TGTGCCAGTAGTAGGGGACAGAGCTCTGGGGCCAACGTCCTGACTTTC
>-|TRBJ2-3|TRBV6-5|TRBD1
CASRAGQGDLYF
TGTGCCAGCAGGGCCGGACAGGGGGACTTGTATTTT
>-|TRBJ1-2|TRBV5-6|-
CASSLAGGGYTF
TGTGCCAGCAGCTTGGCCGGGGGTGGCTACACCTTC
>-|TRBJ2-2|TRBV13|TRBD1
CASRPTGLVGTGELFF
TGTGCCAGCAGACCGACAGGGCTGGTAGGCACCGGGGAGCTGTTTTTT
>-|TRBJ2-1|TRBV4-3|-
CASSQDGGYNEQFF
TGCGCCAGCAGCCAAGATGGCGGCTACAATGAGCAGTTCTTC
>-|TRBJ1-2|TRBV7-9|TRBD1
CASSSGTGERGYTF
TGTGCCAGCAGCTCCGGCACAGGGGAGAGGGGCTACACCTTC
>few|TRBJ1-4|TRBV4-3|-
CASSQDPGYNEKLFF
TGCGCCAGCAGCCAAGATCCCGGGTACAATGAAAAACTGTTTTTT
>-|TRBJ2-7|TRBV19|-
CASSINVLRTYEQYF
TGTGCCAGTAGTATAAACGTCCTCAGAACCTACGAGCAGTACTTC
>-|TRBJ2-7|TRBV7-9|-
CASKSDSSYEQYF
TGTGCCAGCAAATCAGACAGTTCCTACGAGCAGTACTTC
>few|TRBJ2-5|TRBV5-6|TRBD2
CASSLRASGGQETQYF
TGTGCCAGCAGCTTGAGGGCTAGCGGGGGACAAGAGACCCAGTACTTC
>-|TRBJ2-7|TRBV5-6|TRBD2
CASSSGEVEYEQYF
TGTGCCAGCAGTAGCGGGGAGGTAGAGTACGAGCAGTACTTC
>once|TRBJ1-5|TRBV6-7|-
CASTTGSYSNQPQHF
TGTGCCAGCACGACGGGGAGTTATAGCAATCAGCCCCAGCATTTT
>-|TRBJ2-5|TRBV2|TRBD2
CASSRLAGGQETQYF
TGTGCCAGCAGTCGACTAGCGGGGGGGCAAGAGACCCAGTACTTC
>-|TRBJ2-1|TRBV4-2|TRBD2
CASSQEEAGGRNEQFF
TGTGCCAGCAGCCAAGAAGAAGCGGGGGGTAGAAATGAGCAGTTCTTC
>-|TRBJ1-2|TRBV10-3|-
CAMKPGLGEAYTF
TGTGCCATGAAACCCGGACTGGGAGAGGCCTACACCTTC
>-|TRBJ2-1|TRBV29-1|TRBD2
CSARRGTSGGPSSYNEQFF
TGCAGCGCCCGACGAGGGACTAGCGGGGGTCCTTCCTCCTACAATGAGCAGTTCTTC
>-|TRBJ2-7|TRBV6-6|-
CASSYSGQYLTYEQYF
TGTGCCAGCAGTTACTCCGGACAGTACCTGACCTACGAGCAGTACTTC
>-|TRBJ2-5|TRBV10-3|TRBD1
CAISEDREGGTQYF
TGTGCCATCAGTGAGGACAGGGAAGGTGGGACCCAGTACTTC
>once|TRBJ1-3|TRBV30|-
CAWSVRRHPGNTIYF
TGTGCCTGGAGTGTACGGCGACATCCTGGAAACACCATATATTTT